This T cell receptor beta chain was captured by sequencing in a study of T cell repertoires in cytomegalovirus infection. Overall study: Based on public TCR beta signatures, there were indications of CMV infection and of a matching HLA type. General study points: HLA-C-restricted CMV-specific TCR beta clonotypes prevailed in the ex vivo response. Of the TCR beta families, the public ones yielded a cumulative frequency that identified carriers of CMV plus the relevant HLA.

TCRdb reprocessed the reads with MiXCR, giving one entry per CDR3 protein. The sample holds some 280,000 distinct CDR3 sequences; roughly an eighth are singletons and the top ten take roughly 8.7%. Comments on this clonotype: Its matching antigen is unknown.

The CDR3 has 12 amino acids. Germline loops: CDR1 MNHNY, CDR2 SVGAGI (reference sequence). The germline V and J ends were trimmed by 7 bases and 1 base, with 6 bases remaining between them. Material for sequencing was PBMCs. This clonotype originated in a human donor in good health (CMV status not recorded). Some clones in this sample may be carry-over from other donors' samples. This chain uses TRBV6-6 with TRBJ2-3; D is perhaps TRBD2 (5 bases). CDR3 sequence: CASNGGTDTQYF. CDR3 nucleotides: TGTGCCAGCAACGGGGGCACAGATACGCAGTATTTT.